The clone carrying this T cell receptor beta chain occurred many times. As yet, its antigen is unknown. TCR beta CDR3 region amplification was performed from RNA transcripts. The HTBI primer set drove a first-round RT-PCR of the TCR CDR3. MiXCR was run by TCRdb on the multiplex PCR reads, yielding one entry per CDR3 protein. In the table there are fewer than 750,000 distinct CDR3 sequences, 40% to 55% of which are singletons. This entry comes from a study of T cells in Graves' hyperthyroidism and ophthalmopathy. Germline-derived CDR1 and CDR2 are SGHNT and YENEEA. J gave up 4 bases and V 4 bases, and 6 bases lay outside the gene matches. The CDR3 spans 14 residues. Study results and limitations: Onset of ophthalmopathy came a median roughly 6.9 months after the model predicted it.

Sequenced: peripheral blood or thyroid tissue (not recorded which). This chain uses TRBV11-3 with TRBJ2-7; 8 nucleotides match TRBD2. The receptor was isolated from a woman between 18 and 29 years old with Graves' hyperthyroidism. This CDR3 is CASSSEGLAYEQYF. In DNA, the CDR3 is TGTGCCAGCAGCTCCGAAGGACTAGCATACGAGCAGTACTTC.